The TCR beta chain under discussion was sequenced for a study of OX40 agonist ivuxolimab in advanced cancers. The method was immunoSEQ multiplex PCR; TCRdb's version includes in-frame clones alone and lacks a portion of them. The table has about 42,000 clones, 80% to 90% seen once. CDR3 size: 13 residues. V dropped 7 bases and J dropped 0 bases, with 12 bases sitting between them. The germline CDR1 and CDR2 sequences are SQVTM and ANQGSEA. This clonotype was obtained from an adult with an advanced solid tumor such as melanoma, head and neck, liver or kidney cancer. Material: CD4+ or CD8+ T cells sorted from blood, obtained in a trial of the OX40 agonist ivuxolimab. V gene TRBV29-1 combines with J gene TRBJ1-1, with D possibly matching TRBD1 (5 bases). The CDR3 bases are TGCAGCGCTTCCGACAGTATGAACACTGAAGCTTTCTTT. Protein sequence: CSASDSMNTEAFF.